This TCR beta chain was retrieved from a study of shared clonotypes between healthy human individuals. Study context: Sampling drew on donors who were two women and a few men aged 18 to 49.

The CDR3 is 15 residues long. Germline V gene data show CDR1 as SGHAT and CDR2 as FQNNGV. J gave up 2 bases and V 4 bases, and 5 bases lay outside the gene matches. Assay: immunoSEQ multiplex PCR; the TCRdb copy retains only in-frame clones and omits some. The sample has about 2 million clones, roughly 96% seen once. Sequenced: naive CD4+ T cells sorted from blood. Specified subset: CD45RA+ positively selected. The J gene is TRBJ2-7, the V gene TRBV11-2; TRBD2 matches 10 bases. This sequence was found in a man between 18 and 35 years old in good health. CDR3 in amino acids: CASSSLAGVPYEQYF. Written as DNA, the CDR3 is TGTGCCAGCAGCTCCCTAGCGGGGGTCCCCTACGAGCAGTACTTC. Supplemented by reference TRBV11-2 and TRBJ2-7, the full variable domain reads EAGVAQSPRYKIIEKRQSVAFWCNPISGHATLYWYQQILGQGPKLLIQFQNNGVVDDSQLPKDRFSAERLKGVDSTLKIQPAKLEDSAVYLCASSSLAGVPYEQYFGPGTRLTVT.